Presented here are 26 T cell receptor beta chains from one specimen sequenced in a study of radiation and T cells in renal cell carcinoma. Here immunoSEQ multiplex PCR was the method, and the copy in TCRdb shows in-frame clones only, minus some. The table records approximately 61,000 clones, about 80% of them present only once. As to time point: blood 2 weeks post-SBRT. The treatment is: 15 Gy SBRT to primary tumor, nephrectomy 4 weeks later. Sample: blood, taken from a patient whose treatment included radiotherapy and nephrectomy. The receptors originated from a man aged 55 to 70 with renal cell carcinoma.

V gene TRBV2 combines with J gene TRBJ1-2, with TRBD1 as a possible D gene (6 bases). The CDR3 sequence is 13 residues long. Germline V gene sequence: CDR1 SNHLY, CDR2 FYNNEI. V shed 3 bases and J shed 6 bases, with 11 bases lying between them. The CDR3 sequence is CASSETAGDGYTF. The CDR3 coding sequence is TGTGCCAGCAGTGAGACGGCAGGGGATGGCTACACCTTC. Together with reference TRBV2 and TRBJ1-2, the CDR3 gives the full variable domain: EPEVTQTPSHQVTQMGQEVILRCVPISNHLYFYWYRQILGQKVEFLVSFYNNEISEKSEIFDDQFSVERPDGSNFTLKIRSTKLEDSAMYFCASSETAGDGYTFGSGTRLTVV.

The V and J genes are TRBV30 and TRBJ2-7; 14 bases map to TRBD2. Per the germline V gene, CDR1 is GTSNPN and CDR2 is SVGIG (reference sequence). This CDR3 comprises 14 residues. V lost 2 bases and J lost 6; bases outside the gene matches: 3. CDR3 in amino acids: CAWSPGLAGGEQYF. Here the CDR3 DNA reads TGTGCCTGGAGTCCAGGACTAGCGGGGGGCGAGCAGTACTTC.

The genes are TRBV6-9 and TRBJ2-4, with D unresolved. V dropped 6 bases and J dropped 5 bases, with 20 bases sitting between them. CDR1 and CDR2 from the germline V gene are MNHGY and SVAAGI. This CDR3 contains 16 residues. The CDR3 region has the DNA TGTGCCAGCAGGTCCCTGGATGAAAAGGGCGAAAACATTCAGTACTTC. It translates to CASRSLDEKGENIQYF.

The V and J genes are TRBV5-6 and TRBJ2-3, with TRBD1 matching 9 bases. This CDR3 spans 15 amino acids. Germline lookup yields CDR1 SGHDT and CDR2 YYEEEE. The trim removed 1 base at V and 2 bases at J, leaving 2 bases unmatched. The CDR3 DNA reads as TGTGCCAGCAGCTTGAGGACAGGGGTCACAGATACGCAGTATTTT. Translated: CASSLRTGVTDTQYF.

The rearrangement joins TRBV5-1 to TRBJ1-2, with 7 nucleotides matching TRBD1. With V trimmed by 5 bases and J by 7 bases, 17 bases remained unmatched. Germline CDR1 reads SGHRS; CDR2 reads YFSETQ. This CDR3 has 16 amino acids. CDR3 nucleotides: TGCGCCAGCAGGCTTTCCGGGACAGCTTCCAGCGCTGGCTACACCTTC. Amino acid sequence: CASRLSGTASSAGYTF.

This clone was observed at least ten times. The chain is built from TRBV28 and TRBJ2-3; weak D call: TRBD1 (6 bases). Germline V gene lookup returns CDR1 MDHEN and CDR2 SYDVKM. V lost 2 bases to trimming and J lost 8 bases, with 14 bases between them. CDR3 length: 14 residues. The chain's CDR3 is CASSLEDSLSTQYF. DNA of the CDR3: TGTGCCAGCAGTTTAGAGGACAGCCTTAGTACGCAGTATTTT.

The gene calls are TRBV25-1 and TRBJ1-1; a weak D match, TRBD1 (5 bases). CDR3 length equals 15 residues. The V end lost 4 bases, the J end lost 2 bases, and 14 bases lay between the germline ends. Germline CDR1 reads MGHDK; CDR2 reads SYGVNS. CDR3 residues: CASSVSGRDNTEAFF. The CDR3 nucleotides are TGTGCCAGCAGTGTTTCAGGGAGGGATAACACTGAAGCTTTCTTT.

The chain uses TRBV5-4 and TRBJ1-6; no reliable D call. The V gene lost 3 bases and the J gene lost 7 bases, with 17 bases spanning the gap. Germline values: CDR1 SGHNT, CDR2 YYREEE (reference sequence). CDR3 length: 16 residues. DNA for the CDR3: TGTGCCAGCAGCTCCTCTTGGGGAGAGGAGAATTCACCCCTCCACTTT. This gives the protein CASSSSWGEENSPLHF.

A few counts support this clone. The chain has TRBV30 and TRBJ1-1; 10 positions agree with TRBD1. The germline V gene encodes CDR1 GTSNPN and CDR2 SVGIG (reference sequence). V dropped 4 bases and J dropped 0; count of bases not matched to a gene: 8. The CDR3 runs to 16 residues. The CDR3 reads CAWTTPDRGLNTEAFF. CDR3 in DNA: TGTGCCTGGACCACTCCCGACAGGGGGCTGAACACTGAAGCTTTCTTT.

The chain has TRBV4-2 and TRBJ2-1; 9 bases align to TRBD2. Germline CDR1 reads LGHNA; CDR2 reads YNFKEQ. V lost 4 bases and J lost 7; bases outside the gene matches: 11. The CDR3 is 16 residues long. In DNA form, the CDR3 reads TGTGCCAGCAGCCGTCGCGGGAGGGCCGAGGGGAATGAGCAGTTCTTC. As protein: CASSRRGRAEGNEQFF.

This chain uses TRBV7-9 with TRBJ2-7, with 8 bases aligning to TRBD2. V gave up 5 bases and J gave up 4 bases; unmatched junction bases: 22. This CDR3 spans 19 amino acids. Germline V CDR1 and CDR2: SEHNR, FQNEAQ (reference sequence). The CDR3 loop is CASSTRAGVAKLGSYEQYV. The CDR3 DNA reads TGTGCCAGCAGCACCAGAGCGGGAGTCGCGAAGCTGGGGAGTTACGAGCAGTACGTC.

The rearrangement joins TRBV6-1 to TRBJ2-2, with D possibly matching TRBD2 (6 bases). V shed 8 bases and J shed 1 base, with 11 bases lying between them. This CDR3 has 14 residues. Germline V gene data show CDR1 as MNHNS and CDR2 as SASEGT. The CDR3 sequence is CASAGFGNTGELFF. CDR3 DNA sequence: TGTGCCAGCGCGGGATTCGGGAACACCGGGGAGCTGTTTTTT.

V usage is TRBV18 and J usage is TRBJ2-4; no reliable D call. The V end was cut by 3 bases, the J end by 1 base, with 22 bases between. This CDR3 has 19 amino acids. Germline CDR1 KGHSH, CDR2 LQKENI. Here the CDR3 DNA reads TGTGCCAGCTCACCCCTAGATACGTCGTCGTTGAGGGCCAAAAACATTCAGTACTTC. It is translated as CASSPLDTSSLRAKNIQYF.

The rearrangement joins TRBV10-3 to TRBJ1-4; possible D gene TRBD1, 5 bases. From germline, CDR1 is ENHRY and CDR2 SYGVKD. The V and J ends lost 0 bases and 2 bases respectively, with 13 bases between them. The CDR3 has 17 residues. Here the CDR3 reads CAISESTTAVTNEKLFF. CDR3 coding DNA: TGTGCCATCAGTGAGTCTACGACAGCTGTTACTAATGAAAAACTGTTTTTT.

CDR3 nucleotide sequence: TGTGCCAGCAGCTTAGTACAGAACACCGGGGAGCTGTTTTTT. It is translated as CASSLVQNTGELFF. The chain has TRBV7-9 and TRBJ2-2; D call uncertain. Germline loops: CDR1 SEHNR, CDR2 FQNEAQ (reference sequence). The CDR3 loop spans 14 amino acids. V was pared by 1 base and J by 1 base, with 4 bases between.

The DNA of the CDR3 is TGCGCCAGCAGCCAGTCACAGGGGGGCTATGGCTACACCTTC. This encodes CASSQSQGGYGYTF. The V and J genes are TRBV4-3 and TRBJ1-2; 8 bases align to TRBD1. V was pared by 3 bases and J by 4 bases, with 4 bases of the junction left unmatched. CDR3 length: 14 amino acids. CDR1 is LGHNA, CDR2 YSLEER, per germline.

V and J are TRBV27 and TRBJ2-3, with 8 bases identical to TRBD2. V was pared by 5 bases and J by 5 bases, with 12 bases of the junction left unmatched. Per germline, CDR1 MNHEY and CDR2 SMNVEV (reference sequence). The CDR3 totals 16 residues. CDR3 residues: CASSAPGGRLIDTQYF. CDR3 in DNA: TGTGCCAGCAGTGCGCCGGGGGGGCGCCTTATAGATACGCAGTATTTT.

This clone was seen more than once but under ten times. The chain joins TRBV4-3 to TRBJ2-6, with 7 bases matching TRBD1. V lost 0 bases and J lost 0; bases outside the gene matches: 5. Looked up from germline, CDR1 is LGHNA and CDR2 is YSLEER. The CDR3 runs 18 residues. The CDR3 nucleotides are TGCGCCAGCAGCCAAGAGCCAGGGGGTGGCTCTGGGGCCAACGTCCTGACTTTC. This translates into CASSQEPGGGSGANVLTF.

The CDR3 protein is CASSNRKGYEQYF. CDR3 sequence (DNA): TGTGCCAGCAGCAATAGGAAGGGTTACGAGCAGTACTTC. This rearrangement joins TRBV21-1 to TRBJ2-7. TRBV21-1 is classified as a pseudogene. The CDR3 has 13 amino acids.

As for this clone: This same CDR3 is encoded by further DNA sequences in the sample. J is TRBJ1-3 and V is TRBV19; 11 bases agree with TRBD1. The CDR3 is 17 amino acids. Germline CDR1 and CDR2: LNHDA and SQIVND (reference sequence). Trimming cost V 5 bases and J 3 bases; bases outside gene matches: 9. The CDR3 is CASSLSGQGASGNTIYF. The CDR3 bases are TGTGCCAGTAGTTTATCAGGACAGGGGGCGAGTGGAAACACCATATATTTT.

This chain uses TRBV7-2 with TRBJ2-7, with D maybe TRBD2 (6 bases). CDR3 length: 15 amino acids. Trimming pared 5 bases from V and 1 base from J, leaving 15 bases between. From germline, CDR1 is SGHTA and CDR2 FQGNSA. DNA for the CDR3: TGTGCCAGCAGCGTGGGACTTCAAACTTCCTACGAGCAGTACTTC. Its translation is CASSVGLQTSYEQYF.

The DNA of the CDR3 is TGCGCCAGCAGCTTGGGGGGGGATCAGCCCCAGCATTTT. It codes for CASSLGGDQPQHF. This chain connects TRBV4-3 to TRBJ1-5, with D perhaps TRBD1 (5 bases). Germline V gene lookup returns CDR1 LGHNA and CDR2 YSLEER. V dropped 5 bases and J dropped 5 bases, with 10 bases sitting between them. The CDR3 runs 13 residues.

This rearrangement joins TRBV7-2 to TRBJ2-3; TRBD2 agrees at 10 bases. CDR3 size: 15 residues. CDR1 and CDR2 (germline): SGHTA, FQGNSA. J was trimmed by 5 bases and V by 5 bases; bases with no gene match: 7. CDR3 nucleotide sequence: TGTGCCAGCAGCCGACTAGCGGGCGGCTTAGATACGCAGTATTTT. Translation: CASSRLAGGLDTQYF.

This clone turned up a few times. This CDR3 reads CASKGQREQYV. The CDR3 DNA reads TGTGCCAGCAAAGGACAGCGGGAGCAGTACGTC. This rearrangement joins TRBV6-1 to TRBJ2-7; perhaps TRBD1 as D (6 bases). The germline V gene encodes CDR1 MNHNS and CDR2 SASEGT. CDR3 length: 11 amino acids. Deletions cut 7 bases from V and 7 bases from J, with 11 bases between.

J is TRBJ2-5 and V is TRBV29-1; D unresolved. Germline CDR1 is SQVTM and CDR2 is ANQGSEA. The CDR3 extends over 15 amino acids. V was pared by 0 bases and J by 7 bases, with 18 bases between. The CDR3 protein is CSVEDRLSSDGTQYF. The DNA of the CDR3 is TGCAGCGTTGAAGATCGGCTTTCGTCGGACGGGACCCAGTACTTC.

V is TRBV25-1 and J is TRBJ1-3, with 8 bases lining up with TRBD1. CDR1 MGHDK and CDR2 SYGVNS come from the germline V gene. This CDR3 spans 14 amino acids. V gave up 4 bases and J gave up 1 base; unmatched junction bases: 0. CDR3 bases: TGTGCCAGCAGTGGGACAGGGTCTGGAAACACCATATATTTT. Its translation: CASSGTGSGNTIYF.